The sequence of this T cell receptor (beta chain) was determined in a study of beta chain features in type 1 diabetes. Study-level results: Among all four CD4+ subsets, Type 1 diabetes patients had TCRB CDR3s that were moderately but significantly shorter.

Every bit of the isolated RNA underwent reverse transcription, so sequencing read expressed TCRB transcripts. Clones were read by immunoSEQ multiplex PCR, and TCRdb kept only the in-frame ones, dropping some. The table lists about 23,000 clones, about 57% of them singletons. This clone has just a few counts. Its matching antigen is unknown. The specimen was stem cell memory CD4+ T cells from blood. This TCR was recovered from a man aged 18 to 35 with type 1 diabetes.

CDR3 sequence: CASSPPILWAGPGSYEQYF. DNA for the CDR3: TGTGCCAGCTCACCACCGATCCTATGGGCAGGGCCCGGCTCCTACGAGCAGTACTTC. The chain couples TRBV18 to TRBJ2-7; D is possibly TRBD1 (5 bases). V was cut by 0 bases and J by 0 bases, with 21 bases left in between. The CDR3 is 19 residues long. Germline values: CDR1 KGHSH, CDR2 LQKENI.